This record covers a single TCR beta chain. Germline V gene sequence: CDR1 SNHLY, CDR2 FYNNEI. Trimming took off 0 bases at V and 4 bases at J, with 9 bases between the two ends. The CDR3 totals 15 residues. Sequenced by immunoSEQ multiplex PCR; TCRdb stores in-frame clones only, minus some. Here the sample spans about 63,000 clones, 65% to 90% being singletons. The data are from a study of PD-L1 blockade in urothelial cancer. Time point indicated: pretreatment peripheral blood. The chain uses TRBV2 and TRBJ1-4, with D unresolved. The origin of this receptor is a man between 65 and 85 years old with urothelial cancer. The sample in question was PBMCs, obtained around atezolizumab (anti-PD-L1) treatment. The CDR3 region is CASSEARPVNEKLFF. The CDR3 DNA is TGTGCCAGCAGTGAAGCGCGGCCGGTTAATGAAAAACTGTTTTTT. Complete variable domain (other parts from reference TRBV2 and TRBJ1-4): EPEVTQTPSHQVTQMGQEVILRCVPISNHLYFYWYRQILGQKVEFLVSFYNNEISEKSEIFDDQFSVERPDGSNFTLKIRSTKLEDSAMYFCASSEARPVNEKLFFGSGTQLSVL.